The TCR beta chain described here comes from a study of glioma-infiltrating T cells. Study results and caveats: Only very few CDR3 sequences appeared in both tissue and blood. Tissue-blood divergence was below expectation in non-neoplastic patients, above in gliomas.

The iRepertoire nested amplicon-rescue multiplex PCR amplified TCR alpha and beta CDR3s from RNA. Tissue mRNA or PBMC total RNA, roughly 85-450 ng, went into one-step reverse transcription and amplification. TCRdb re-called the multiplex PCR reads with MiXCR, one entry per CDR3 protein. The sample records some 110,000 distinct CDR3 sequences, 20% to 25% being singletons. This clonotype appeared many times. Its antigen is still unknown. This CDR3 has 15 residues. Trimming at V came to 5 bases and at J to 12 bases, leaving 16 bases not matched to a gene. Looked up from germline, CDR1 is LNHDA and CDR2 is SQIVND (reference sequence).

The sequencing sample was made of glioma tissue, nonneoplastic brain tissue, or PBMCs (not recorded which). This chain joins TRBV19 and TRBJ1-5, with 7 bases identical to TRBD1. The sequence derives from a human donor with low-grade glioma or glioblastoma, undergoing nonglioma brain surgery, or in good health (not recorded which). The DNA of the CDR3 is TGTGCCAGTAGTGTAGCCGGGACAGCCGAGCGGAGCCAGCATTTT. This translates into CASSVAGTAERSQHF.